Listed below are T cell receptor beta chains from one sample, sequenced in a study of cytomegalovirus exposure and HLA in healthy donors. The assay was immunoSEQ multiplex PCR, and TCRdb's table has in-frame clones only and misses some. The top ten hold roughly 6% of the sample, which has roughly 100,000 clones, more than 75% seen once. The sequencing sample was made of PBMCs. The origin of the receptors is a woman in her fifties or sixties in good health and CMV-seropositive. Both conserved end residues are part of each CDR3. A D gene is named only where the DNA matches it firmly. Size values are once, few and many counts, or a class for expanded clones, and some rows have none.

CDR3 protein: CASSLGQGSAEAFF; CDR3 DNA: TGTGCCAGCAGCCTGGGACAGGGGAGCGCTGAAGCTTTCTTT; V gene: TRBV11-3; D gene: TRBD1; clone size: -; J gene: TRBJ1-1
CDR3 protein: CASIRTGPSGNTIYF; CDR3 DNA: TGTGCCAGCATAAGAACAGGTCCCTCTGGAAACACCATATATTTT; V gene: TRBV6-1; D gene: -; clone size: -; J gene: TRBJ1-3
CDR3 protein: CASSLVSGGTDTQYF; CDR3 DNA: TGTGCCAGCAGCTTAGTGAGCGGAGGCACAGATACGCAGTATTTT; V gene: TRBV7-9; D gene: -; clone size: -; J gene: TRBJ2-3
CDR3 protein: CASSLGAGRTNEKLFF; CDR3 DNA: TGTGCCAGCAGCTTGGGTGCGGGCAGGACTAATGAAAAACTGTTTTTT; V gene: TRBV5-4; D gene: -; clone size: -; J gene: TRBJ1-4
CDR3 protein: CASSKDRRPSYEQYF; CDR3 DNA: TGTGCCAGCAGTAAAGACAGGCGCCCCTCCTACGAGCAGTACTTC; V gene: TRBV6-5; D gene: -; clone size: -; J gene: TRBJ2-7
CDR3 protein: CASSVGGDRVINQPQHF; CDR3 DNA: TGTGCCAGCAGCGTAGGGGGGGACAGAGTAATAAATCAGCCCCAGCATTTT; V gene: TRBV9; D gene: TRBD1; clone size: -; J gene: TRBJ1-5
CDR3 protein: CASRKQGLSYEQYF; CDR3 DNA: TGTGCCAGCAGGAAACAGGGGCTCTCCTACGAGCAGTACTTC; V gene: TRBV28; D gene: TRBD1; clone size: -; J gene: TRBJ2-7
CDR3 protein: CASSFTGLGQETQYF; CDR3 DNA: TGTGCCAGCAGTTTCACAGGGTTGGGGCAAGAGACCCAGTACTTC; V gene: TRBV28; D gene: -; clone size: -; J gene: TRBJ2-5
CDR3 protein: CASSDDERVAFF; CDR3 DNA: TGTGCCAGCAGCGACGATGAGAGGGTAGCTTTCTTT; V gene: TRBV9; D gene: -; clone size: -; J gene: TRBJ1-1
CDR3 protein: CASSIPPHSYGNTEAFF; CDR3 DNA: TGTGCCAGTAGTATCCCGCCCCACTCGTATGGGAACACTGAAGCTTTCTTT; V gene: TRBV19; D gene: -; clone size: -; J gene: TRBJ1-1
CDR3 protein: CASSSYAGSSYNEQFF; CDR3 DNA: TGTGCCAGCAGTTCCTACGCCGGGAGCTCCTACAATGAGCAGTTCTTC; V gene: TRBV28; D gene: -; clone size: -; J gene: TRBJ2-1
CDR3 protein: CASSAGGANTGELFF; CDR3 DNA: TGTGCCAGCAGTGCGGGGGGAGCGAACACCGGGGAGCTGTTTTTT; V gene: TRBV25-1; D gene: TRBD2; clone size: -; J gene: TRBJ2-2
CDR3 protein: CASSQDAAGWSTEAFF; CDR3 DNA: TGTGCCAGCAGCCAAGATGCGGCAGGGTGGTCCACTGAAGCTTTCTTT; V gene: TRBV5-5; D gene: -; clone size: -; J gene: TRBJ1-1
CDR3 protein: CASSYGPLGRDYNEQFF; CDR3 DNA: TGTGCCAGCAGTTACGGCCCCCTTGGGAGGGACTACAATGAGCAGTTCTTC; V gene: TRBV6-7; D gene: TRBD2; clone size: -; J gene: TRBJ2-1
CDR3 protein: CASSMEDSEVYNEQFF; CDR3 DNA: TGTGCCAGTAGTATGGAGGATTCAGAGGTCTACAATGAGCAGTTCTTC; V gene: TRBV19; D gene: -; clone size: -; J gene: TRBJ2-1
CDR3 protein: CASSLSGDLNTEAFF; CDR3 DNA: TGTGCCAGCTCACTATCGGGGGACTTGAACACTGAAGCTTTCTTT; V gene: TRBV18; D gene: -; clone size: -; J gene: TRBJ1-1
CDR3 protein: CSVRQDRSEKLFF; CDR3 DNA: TGCAGCGTCCGACAGGACCGAAGTGAAAAACTGTTTTTT; V gene: TRBV29-1; D gene: -; clone size: -; J gene: TRBJ1-4
CDR3 protein: CASSVSPGGPNEQFF; CDR3 DNA: TGTGCCAGCTCAGTTAGCCCGGGGGGCCCTAATGAGCAGTTCTTC; V gene: TRBV27; D gene: -; clone size: -; J gene: TRBJ2-1
CDR3 protein: CASSISVTDTQYF; CDR3 DNA: TGTGCCAGTAGTATATCTGTCACAGATACGCAGTATTTT; V gene: TRBV19; D gene: -; clone size: -; J gene: TRBJ2-3
CDR3 protein: CASTWGPRRGYTF; CDR3 DNA: TGTGCCAGCACCTGGGGCCCTCGTCGGGGCTACACCTTC; V gene: TRBV6-5; D gene: -; clone size: -; J gene: TRBJ1-2
CDR3 protein: CASSPDRAFSGNTIYF; CDR3 DNA: TGTGCCAGCTCCCCCGACAGGGCGTTTTCTGGAAACACCATATATTTT; V gene: TRBV18; D gene: TRBD1; clone size: -; J gene: TRBJ1-3
CDR3 protein: CAIAGTGGSGNTEAFF; CDR3 DNA: TGTGCCATCGCCGGGACAGGGGGCTCAGGGAACACTGAAGCTTTCTTT; V gene: TRBV10-3; D gene: TRBD1; clone size: -; J gene: TRBJ1-1
CDR3 protein: CAIRPFGVALSYEQYF; CDR3 DNA: TGTGCCATCAGGCCTTTCGGGGTAGCGCTCTCCTACGAGCAGTACTTC; V gene: TRBV10-3; D gene: -; clone size: -; J gene: TRBJ2-7
CDR3 protein: CASSPRDRYGYTF; CDR3 DNA: TGCGCCAGCAGCCCCCGGGACAGATATGGCTACACCTTC; V gene: TRBV5-1; D gene: TRBD1; clone size: -; J gene: TRBJ1-2
CDR3 protein: CASSEDGRNTEAFF; CDR3 DNA: TGTGCCAGCAGTGAAGATGGCAGGAACACTGAAGCTTTCTTT; V gene: TRBV2; D gene: -; clone size: -; J gene: TRBJ1-1
CDR3 protein: CASSLLISDRQGYTF; CDR3 DNA: TGCGCCAGCAGCTTGCTTATCTCCGACCGACAGGGCTACACCTTC; V gene: TRBV5-1; D gene: -; clone size: few; J gene: TRBJ1-2
CDR3 protein: CAVTGLAGGYEQYF; CDR3 DNA: TGTGCCGTAACGGGACTAGCGGGAGGTTACGAGCAGTACTTC; V gene: TRBV10-3; D gene: TRBD2; clone size: -; J gene: TRBJ2-7
CDR3 protein: CASSPLSSGGDSSYNEQFF; CDR3 DNA: TGTGCCAGCTCACCTCTTTCCAGCGGGGGAGATAGCTCCTACAATGAGCAGTTCTTC; V gene: TRBV18; D gene: TRBD2; clone size: -; J gene: TRBJ2-1
CDR3 protein: CASSYAQENTIYF; CDR3 DNA: TGTGCCAGCAGTTACGCACAGGAGAACACCATATATTTT; V gene: TRBV6-6; D gene: -; clone size: -; J gene: TRBJ1-3
CDR3 protein: CASSVAQQNTEAFF; CDR3 DNA: TGTGCCAGCAGCGTAGCACAGCAGAACACTGAAGCTTTCTTT; V gene: TRBV9; D gene: -; clone size: -; J gene: TRBJ1-1
CDR3 protein: CASSSGLAALDTQYF; CDR3 DNA: TGTGCCAGCAGCTCCGGACTAGCGGCTCTGGATACGCAGTATTTT; V gene: TRBV11-3; D gene: TRBD2; clone size: -; J gene: TRBJ2-3
CDR3 protein: CASSSEAGPQETQYF; CDR3 DNA: TGCGCCAGCAGCTCGGAAGCGGGGCCACAAGAGACCCAGTACTTC; V gene: TRBV5-1; D gene: TRBD2; clone size: -; J gene: TRBJ2-5
CDR3 protein: CASSPRVVGDTQYF; CDR3 DNA: TGTGCCAGCAGCCCCCGGGTGGTAGGAGATACGCAGTATTTT; V gene: TRBV7-9; D gene: -; clone size: -; J gene: TRBJ2-3
CDR3 protein: CASSVVQSWSPGNTIYF; CDR3 DNA: TGTGCCAGCAGCGTAGTCCAGTCCTGGTCGCCTGGAAACACCATATATTTT; V gene: TRBV9; D gene: -; clone size: -; J gene: TRBJ1-3
CDR3 protein: CASSKTGTGTYEQYF; CDR3 DNA: TGTGCCAGCAGCAAAACGGGGACAGGGACCTACGAGCAGTACTTC; V gene: TRBV6-5; D gene: TRBD1; clone size: -; J gene: TRBJ2-7
CDR3 protein: CASSFTGLEGTEAFF; CDR3 DNA: TGCGCCAGCAGCTTTACCGGACTTGAAGGCACTGAAGCTTTCTTT; V gene: TRBV5-1; D gene: -; clone size: -; J gene: TRBJ1-1
CDR3 protein: CASSISQGSEQYF; CDR3 DNA: TGTGCCAGTAGTATCTCTCAGGGAAGCGAGCAGTACTTC; V gene: TRBV19; D gene: -; clone size: -; J gene: TRBJ2-7
CDR3 protein: CASSPNRGNHVNTEAFF; CDR3 DNA: TGTGCCAGCTCTCCCAACAGGGGTAACCACGTGAACACTGAAGCTTTCTTT; V gene: TRBV18; D gene: TRBD1; clone size: few; J gene: TRBJ1-1
CDR3 protein: CAMAFAGDTGELFF; CDR3 DNA: TGTGCCATGGCCTTCGCAGGGGACACCGGGGAGCTGTTTTTT; V gene: TRBV10-3; D gene: -; clone size: -; J gene: TRBJ2-2
CDR3 protein: CASSLVSSRANTEAFF; CDR3 DNA: TGTGCCAGCAGCTTAGTAAGTAGCAGAGCCAACACTGAAGCTTTCTTT; V gene: TRBV7-2; D gene: -; clone size: -; J gene: TRBJ1-1
CDR3 protein: CASSTRGSDQPQHF; CDR3 DNA: TGTGCCAGTAGTACTAGGGGATCGGATCAGCCCCAGCATTTT; V gene: TRBV19; D gene: -; clone size: -; J gene: TRBJ1-5
CDR3 protein: CASSLGQDGGNQPQHF; CDR3 DNA: TGCGCCAGCAGCCTGGGACAGGATGGAGGCAATCAGCCCCAGCATTTT; V gene: TRBV5-1; D gene: TRBD1; clone size: -; J gene: TRBJ1-5
CDR3 protein: CASSPLVLGEGYF; CDR3 DNA: TGTGCCAGCAGTCCCCTTGTCCTCGGGGAGGGGTATTTT; V gene: TRBV6-1; D gene: TRBD2; clone size: -; J gene: TRBJ2-3
CDR3 protein: CASSLSGNTGELFF; CDR3 DNA: TGTGCCAGCAGCCTATCAGGGAACACCGGGGAGCTGTTTTTT; V gene: TRBV4-2; D gene: -; clone size: -; J gene: TRBJ2-2
CDR3 protein: CASSPTGGGVSGAEAFF; CDR3 DNA: TGTGCCAGCAGCCCAACGGGAGGAGGGGTCAGCGGGGCTGAAGCTTTCTTT; V gene: TRBV7-9; D gene: -; clone size: -; J gene: TRBJ1-1
CDR3 protein: CASSPGLGNQPQHF; CDR3 DNA: TGCGCCAGCAGCCCGGGTTTAGGCAATCAGCCCCAGCATTTT; V gene: TRBV5-1; D gene: -; clone size: -; J gene: TRBJ1-5
CDR3 protein: CASSSTGTLYNEQFF; CDR3 DNA: TGTGCCAGCAGCTCAACCGGGACACTTTACAATGAGCAGTTCTTC; V gene: TRBV5-4; D gene: -; clone size: -; J gene: TRBJ2-1
CDR3 protein: CASSTGLAAYNEQFF; CDR3 DNA: TGTGCCAGCAGCACCGGACTAGCTGCATACAATGAGCAGTTCTTC; V gene: TRBV11-1; D gene: TRBD2; clone size: -; J gene: TRBJ2-1
CDR3 protein: CASSPTTERGAEQFF; CDR3 DNA: TGCGCCAGCAGCCCCACAACCGAGCGGGGGGCTGAGCAGTTCTTC; V gene: TRBV5-1; D gene: TRBD2; clone size: -; J gene: TRBJ2-1
CDR3 protein: CASSLAGGTYNEQFF; CDR3 DNA: TGCGCCAGCAGCTTGGCCGGGGGGACCTACAATGAGCAGTTCTTC; V gene: TRBV5-1; D gene: TRBD2; clone size: -; J gene: TRBJ2-1
CDR3 protein: CASSTTGFYNSPLHF; CDR3 DNA: TGTGCCAGCTCCACAACAGGGTTCTATAATTCACCCCTCCACTTT; V gene: TRBV7-3; D gene: -; clone size: -; J gene: TRBJ1-6
CDR3 protein: CASSVAGNYNEQFF; CDR3 DNA: TGTGCCAGCAGCGTAGCGGGGAACTACAATGAGCAGTTCTTC; V gene: TRBV9; D gene: -; clone size: once; J gene: TRBJ2-1
CDR3 protein: CASSEWGTGGTFGYTF; CDR3 DNA: TGTGCCAGCAGTGAATGGGGGACAGGGGGCACCTTTGGCTACACCTTC; V gene: TRBV25-1; D gene: TRBD1; clone size: -; J gene: TRBJ1-2